This passage covers 32 T cell receptor beta chains from one sample sequenced in a study of shared clonotypes between healthy human individuals (dated by TCRdb to about 2020). The library came from the immunoSEQ multiplex PCR assay. Drawn from immuneACCESS, this table holds only the in-frame rearrangements with V and J called that TCRdb kept. Clones are partly lost; checked studies trace under half to an unresolved V gene and leave the rest unexplained. Within this sample are about 2.4 million clones, with around 90% of them counted one time only. Around 0.15% of the sample comes from the top ten. Sequencing used naive CD4+ T cells sorted from blood. The sample's cell subset or site label is to be understood as: CD45RA+ positively selected. The receptors were sampled from a man between 18 and 35 years old in good health.

The gene calls are TRBV6-1 and TRBJ1-2; 9 positions match TRBD1. CDR1 and CDR2 from the germline V gene are MNHNS and SASEGT. The CDR3 sequence is 14 residues long. V shed 2 bases, J shed 6 bases, and the junction held 4 bases outside the gene matches. CDR3 sequence (DNA): TGTGCCAGCAGTGAAAGTCACAGGGGGCATGGCTACACCTTC. Its translation is CASSESHRGHGYTF.

This chain uses TRBV9 with TRBJ1-2; D not certain. The CDR3 is 17 amino acids. Germline loops: CDR1 SGDLS, CDR2 YYNGEE. The V gene lost 5 bases and the J gene lost 3 bases, with 23 bases spanning the gap. CDR3 DNA: TGTGCCAGCAGTGGATCCTTGGGGAAGGGCCACTACTATGGCTACACCTTC. This encodes CASSGSLGKGHYYGYTF.

The chain joins TRBV6-1 to TRBJ2-1; D assignment may be TRBD1 or TRBD2 (5 bases each). V shed 2 bases and J shed 5 bases, with 16 bases lying between them. Germline V gene data show CDR1 as MNHNS and CDR2 as SASEGT. This CDR3 has 16 residues. CDR3 protein: CASSEIFGTSDNEQFF. The DNA for the CDR3 is TGTGCCAGCAGTGAAATCTTCGGGACCTCTGACAATGAGCAGTTCTTC.

A note on this clone: Other DNA sequences in this sample translate to the same CDR3. The chain links TRBV2 to TRBJ2-7; D may match TRBD1 or TRBD2 (5 bases each). This CDR3 region has 15 residues. The ends were cut back, 6 bases at V and 4 bases at J, with 19 bases in the middle. In germline, CDR1 is SNHLY, CDR2 FYNNEI. The CDR3 loop is CASSPPGGRVYEQYF. Written as DNA, the CDR3 is TGTGCCAGCAGCCCACCTGGGGGAAGGGTTTACGAGCAGTACTTC. Supplemented by reference TRBV2 and TRBJ2-7, the full variable domain reads EPEVTQTPSHQVTQMGQEVILRCVPISNHLYFYWYRQILGQKVEFLVSFYNNEISEKSEIFDDQFSVERPDGSNFTLKIRSTKLEDSAMYFCASSPPGGRVYEQYFGPGTRLTVT.

The rearrangement links TRBV7-3 to TRBJ2-7; 8 bases fit TRBD2. J gave up 7 bases and V 4 bases, and 6 bases lay outside the gene matches. Per the germline V gene, CDR1 is SGHTA and CDR2 is FQGTGA. The CDR3 is 13 residues long. The CDR3 loop reads CASSSTSVGEQYF. Here the CDR3 DNA reads TGTGCCAGCAGCTCGACTAGCGTCGGGGAGCAGTACTTC.

The genes are TRBV18 and TRBJ2-7; the D gene is possibly TRBD1 (5 bases). The CDR3 runs 13 residues. Trimming took 2 bases from V and 6 from J, leaving 11 bases between them. The germline V gene encodes CDR1 KGHSH and CDR2 LQKENI. The CDR3 coding sequence is TGTGCCAGCTCACCATATGCAGGGCCCGAGCAGTACTTC. The encoded protein is CASSPYAGPEQYF.

This clone was counted a single time. The rearrangement joins TRBV19 to TRBJ1-6, with 8 positions matching TRBD1. This CDR3 contains 15 residues. The trim removed 4 bases at V and 9 bases at J, leaving 8 bases unmatched. Germline V CDR1 and CDR2: LNHDA, SQIVND (reference sequence). The CDR3 loop reads CASSNQGAQGSPLHF. CDR3 DNA sequence: TGTGCCAGTAGTAACCAGGGGGCGCAGGGTTCACCCCTCCACTTT.

This chain uses TRBV11-2 with TRBJ2-5; TRBD2 aligns across 8 bases. CDR3 length equals 16 residues. The junction had 11 bases not matched to a gene; V was cut back by 5 bases and J by 3 bases. Germline CDR1 is SGHAT and CDR2 is FQNNGV. This chain's CDR3 is CASSTRSGTRKETQYF. The DNA of the CDR3 is TGTGCCAGCAGCACCCGTTCCGGGACTAGGAAAGAGACCCAGTACTTC.

A few counts support this clone. The chain links TRBV30 to TRBJ1-2; D may be TRBD1 (5 bases). The germline gives CDR1 GTSNPN, CDR2 SVGIG (reference sequence). Trimming removed 5 bases from V and 3 bases from J, with 16 bases in between. The CDR3 contains 14 residues. The CDR3 coding sequence is TGTGCCTGGGGGGGAGGAGGGTTTGACTATGGCTACACCTTC. Translation gives CAWGGGGFDYGYTF. The entire variable domain, with the rest obtained from reference TRBV30 and TRBJ1-2, is as follows: SQTIHQWPATLVQPVGSPLSLECTVEGTSNPNLYWYRQAAGRGLQLLFYSVGIGQISSEVPQNLSASRPQDRQFILSSKKLLLSDSGFYLCAWGGGGFDYGYTFGSGTRLTVV.

This chain joins TRBV5-1 and TRBJ1-1, with D unresolved. The ends were cut back, 0 bases at V and 4 bases at J, with 13 bases in the middle. The CDR3 totals 15 residues. Germline CDR1 is SGHRS and CDR2 is YFSETQ. DNA for the CDR3: TGCGCCAGCAGCTTGGGTCCGGGAATTAGCACTGAAGCTTTCTTT. Encoded protein: CASSLGPGISTEAFF.

This chain uses TRBV11-3 with TRBJ2-1; D is unclear. This CDR3 is built from 11 residues. Looked up from germline, CDR1 is SGHNT and CDR2 is YENEEA. Trimming removed 4 bases from V and 9 bases from J, with 7 bases in between. The DNA for the CDR3 is TGTGCCAGCAGCTCTGACTCTGAGCAGTTCTTC. Protein: CASSSDSEQFF. The variable domain in full, completed from reference TRBV11-3 and TRBJ2-1, reads EAGVVQSPRYKIIEKKQPVAFWCNPISGHNTLYWYLQNLGQGPELLIRYENEEAVDDSQLPKDRFSAERLKGVDSTLKIQPAELGDSAVYLCASSSDSEQFFGPGTRLTVL.

The CDR3 loop is CASSPPRTDLYEQYF. Here the CDR3 DNA reads TGTGCCAGCTCACCCCCAAGGACGGATCTCTACGAGCAGTACTTC. The genes are TRBV18 and TRBJ2-7, with D unclear. This CDR3 has 15 residues. The V gene lost 3 bases and the J gene lost 3 bases, with 15 bases spanning the gap. The germline CDR1 and CDR2 sequences are KGHSH and LQKENI.

This sequence joins TRBV10-3 and TRBJ2-7; 7 bases agree with TRBD2. The CDR3 runs 15 residues. The germline CDR1 and CDR2 sequences are ENHRY and SYGVKD. V was clipped by 6 bases and J by 2 bases; unmatched bases: 10. DNA of the CDR3: TGTGCCATCAGCGATACCCTAGCGGATACCTACGAGCAGTACTTC. It is translated as CAISDTLADTYEQYF.

This chain uses TRBV2 with TRBJ1-1; tentatively, D is TRBD1 (5 bases). CDR3 length equals 14 residues. Trimming removed 7 bases at V and 0 bases at J, with 12 bases between. Germline assignment: CDR1 SNHLY and CDR2 FYNNEI. The CDR3 region is CASTPDTMNTEAFF. The DNA of the CDR3 is TGTGCCAGCACCCCGGACACAATGAACACTGAAGCTTTCTTT.

Note on this clone: Other DNA sequences in the same sample also yield this CDR3. The gene calls are TRBV7-2 and TRBJ1-1; D call uncertain. V dropped 1 base and J dropped 0 bases, with 6 bases sitting between them. There are 14 residues in the CDR3. Germline V gene sequence: CDR1 SGHTA, CDR2 FQGNSA. The DNA of the CDR3 is TGTGCCAGCAGCTTAGGGCAGTTGAACACTGAAGCTTTCTTT. This gives the protein CASSLGQLNTEAFF. Full variable domain (rest looked up from reference TRBV7-2 and TRBJ1-1): GAGVSQSPSNKVTEKGKDVELRCDPISGHTALYWYRQSLGQGLEFLIYFQGNSAPDKSGLPSDRFSAERTGGSVSTLTIQRTQQEDSAVYLCASSLGQLNTEAFFGQGTRLTVV.

The gene calls are TRBV4-2 and TRBJ2-7; weak D call: TRBD2 (6 bases). There are 15 residues in the CDR3. CDR1 is LGHNA, CDR2 YNFKEQ, per germline. Trimming took off 0 bases at V and 3 bases at J, with 12 bases between the two ends. The CDR3 loop reads CASSQDGGDLYEQYF. The CDR3 bases are TGTGCCAGCAGCCAAGATGGAGGGGACCTCTACGAGCAGTACTTC.

This clone appeared a single time. The CDR3 protein is CASSTSGTGYYEQYF. The CDR3 nucleotides read TGTGCCAGCAGCACCAGCGGGACAGGTTACTACGAGCAGTACTTC. This chain connects TRBV11-3 to TRBJ2-7; D possibly corresponds to TRBD1 (8 bases). V dropped 5 bases and J dropped 3 bases, with 17 bases sitting between them. Germline CDR1 SGHNT, CDR2 YENEEA. The CDR3 loop spans 15 amino acids. The variable domain in full, with the rest retrieved from reference TRBV11-3 and TRBJ2-7, is EAGVVQSPRYKIIEKKQPVAFWCNPISGHNTLYWYLQNLGQGPELLIRYENEEAVDDSQLPKDRFSAERLKGVDSTLKIQPAELGDSAVYLCASSTSGTGYYEQYFGPGTRLTVT.

Comment on this clone: The sample has other DNA sequences that encode this CDR3 too. The chain combines TRBV6-5 with TRBJ1-1; D unresolved. The CDR3 spans 13 residues. Germline V CDR1 and CDR2: MNHEY, SVGAGI. Deletions cut 0 bases from V and 5 bases from J, with 7 bases between. This CDR3 reads CASSYSGRTEAFF. Here the CDR3 DNA reads TGTGCCAGCAGTTACTCGGGCCGGACTGAAGCTTTCTTT.

The chain recombines TRBV7-2 with TRBJ2-5; 8 nucleotides match TRBD1. Looked up from germline, CDR1 is SGHTA and CDR2 is FQGNSA. V shed 4 bases, J shed 6 bases, and the junction held 4 bases outside the gene matches. The length of the CDR3 is 13 residues. The CDR3 spells CASSSDRAQTQYF. The CDR3 coding sequence is TGTGCCAGCAGCTCGGACAGGGCACAGACCCAGTACTTC.

The V gene is TRBV28, the J gene TRBJ2-7; 7 positions agree with TRBD1. This CDR3 spans 12 amino acids. The junction had 4 bases not matched to a gene; V was cut back by 5 bases and J by 6 bases. CDR1 and CDR2 (germline): MDHEN, SYDVKM. The CDR3 DNA sequence: TGTGCCAGCAGTCTTCAGGGGGTCGAGCAGTACTTC. Protein product: CASSLQGVEQYF.

V and J are TRBV7-2 and TRBJ2-1; D is ambiguous. Per germline, CDR1 SGHTA and CDR2 FQGNSA. V was shortened by 2 bases and J by 6 bases, with 5 bases between the two germline ends. This CDR3 is 12 amino acids long. For the CDR3, the DNA is TGTGCCAGCAGCTTAACCCTCAATGAGCAGTTCTTC. Amino acid sequence: CASSLTLNEQFF.

This chain joins TRBV5-1 and TRBJ2-5; 7 bases align to TRBD2. The V and J ends lost 0 bases and 11 bases, in that order; junction bases with no gene match: 13. This CDR3 is 15 amino acids long. The germline V gene encodes CDR1 SGHRS and CDR2 YFSETQ. CDR3 in amino acids: CASSLDPSGLGEQYF. As DNA, the CDR3 is TGCGCCAGCAGCTTGGACCCTAGCGGTCTGGGGGAGCAGTACTTC.

The V and J genes are TRBV5-4 and TRBJ2-5, with 7 bases matching TRBD2. CDR1 is SGHNT, CDR2 YYREEE, per germline (reference sequence). The CDR3 sequence is 16 residues long. V lost 5 bases to trimming and J lost 2 bases; unmatched junction nucleotides: 12. The CDR3 DNA sequence: TGTGCCAGCAGTTTCCCCGGGGACTATCCACAAGAGACCCAGTACTTC. Protein sequence: CASSFPGDYPQETQYF.

The gene calls are TRBV5-1 and TRBJ1-2, with 9 bases aligning to TRBD1. The CDR3 spans 16 residues. The trim removed 3 bases at V and 4 bases at J, leaving 10 bases unmatched. CDR1 and CDR2 from the germline V gene are SGHRS and YFSETQ. CDR3 in amino acids: CASSSQSQQGAYGYTF. The CDR3 DNA reads TGCGCCAGCAGCTCTCAGAGTCAACAGGGGGCCTATGGCTACACCTTC.

This clone was counted a single time. This sequence joins TRBV30 and TRBJ1-2; D ambiguous. The V end was cut by 4 bases, the J end by 8 bases, with 20 bases between. Per the germline V gene, CDR1 is GTSNPN and CDR2 is SVGIG (reference sequence). CDR3 length equals 14 residues. The DNA for the CDR3 is TGTGCCTGGACCAGAACCCCGGAAGGTTCGGGCTACACCTTC. It translates to CAWTRTPEGSGYTF.

This rearrangement joins TRBV2 to TRBJ2-7; 10 nucleotides align to TRBD1. This CDR3 spans 13 amino acids. Germline V gene sequence: CDR1 SNHLY, CDR2 FYNNEI. The V gene end was trimmed by 8 bases and the J gene end by 3 bases; junction bases not matched to a gene: 4. The CDR3 DNA follows: TGTGCCAGCCGACAGGGGGCTTTCTACGAGCAGTACTTC. Translating it yields CASRQGAFYEQYF.

As for this clone: The sample carries other DNA sequences with the same CDR3. DNA for the CDR3: TGTGCCAGCAGTTACTCTGGCAGGGGGAACACTGAAGCTTTCTTT. This codes for CASSYSGRGNTEAFF. This chain uses TRBV6-5 with TRBJ1-1; D might be TRBD1 (6 bases). V dropped 0 bases and J dropped 1 base, with 9 bases sitting between them. The germline V gene encodes CDR1 MNHEY and CDR2 SVGAGI. CDR3 length: 15 residues.

The chain links TRBV10-2 to TRBJ2-2; D is ambiguous. V shed 10 bases and J shed 2 bases, with 14 bases lying between them. Looked up from germline, CDR1 is WSHSY and CDR2 is SAAADI. This CDR3 region has 14 residues. The CDR3 DNA is TGCGCCATGAAGGGCCAATTCAACACCGGGGAGCTGTTTTTT. Its translation: CAMKGQFNTGELFF.

The DNA of the CDR3 is TGTGCCAGCACTAGTAACTACGAGCAGTACTTC. It encodes CASTSNYEQYF. The chain uses TRBV6-5 and TRBJ2-7; no clear D gene. Trimming cost V 7 bases and J 3 bases, with 7 bases left between them. The CDR3 totals 11 residues. CDR1 MNHEY and CDR2 SVGAGI come from the germline V gene.

The gene calls are TRBV5-6 and TRBJ2-5; TRBD2 matches 12 bases. The CDR3 sequence is 17 residues long. Germline values: CDR1 SGHDT, CDR2 YYEEEE. V was pared by 0 bases and J by 2 bases, with 5 bases of the junction left unmatched. CDR3 loop: CASSLATSGRIQETQYF. The CDR3 DNA is TGTGCCAGCAGCTTGGCAACTAGCGGGAGGATTCAAGAGACCCAGTACTTC.

This clone was counted a single time. The DNA for the CDR3 is TGTGCCATCACTTCGGGTCAGACGGATGAGCAGTTCTTC. It translates to CAITSGQTDEQFF. V and J are TRBV10-3 and TRBJ2-1; D is unclear. This CDR3 has 13 residues. Trimming took 7 bases from V and 8 from J, leaving 15 bases between them. Germline V gives CDR1 ENHRY, CDR2 SYGVKD.

The chain has TRBV6-7 and TRBJ2-7, with a weak D call TRBD1 (5 bases). TRBV6-7 is noted as an ORF with a role that remains uncertain. This CDR3 contains 13 residues. Trimming pared 6 bases from V and 1 base from J, leaving 10 bases between. CDR3 DNA sequence: TGTGCCAGCAGGGGGCGCAGGTCCTACGAGCAGTACTTC. This sequence encodes CASRGRRSYEQYF.